The rows below give T cell receptor beta chains drawn from one sample of a study of blood T cell repertoires in COVID-19. Method: immunoSEQ multiplex PCR; TCRdb's copy keeps in-frame clones and lacks some. The data show roughly 200,000 clones, 86% seen once. Sequenced: PBMCs or T cells enriched from blood (not recorded which). The receptors stem from a man aged 40-49 years with acute COVID-19. The CDR3 runs from the conserved cysteine through the conserved F or W. The order of the fields is clone size, J gene, V gene, CDR3 protein. Some rows have no size entry. The others give once, few or many, or a class for an expanded clone.

clone_size: once; j_call: TRBJ1-1; v_call: TRBV11-3; cdr3_aa: CASSFLDMTSTEAFF
clone_size: NA; j_call: TRBJ1-6; v_call: TRBV5-5; cdr3_aa: CASSLDRGVTLDSPLHF
clone_size: NA; j_call: TRBJ2-2; v_call: TRBV10-1; cdr3_aa: CASSASLGGRGTGELFF
clone_size: NA; j_call: TRBJ2-2; v_call: TRBV6-5; cdr3_aa: CASSPDRVPSGELFF
clone_size: NA; j_call: TRBJ2-5; v_call: TRBV5-6; cdr3_aa: CASSLRRGLETQYF
clone_size: once; j_call: TRBJ2-3; v_call: TRBV28; cdr3_aa: CASRSSGPPDTQYF
clone_size: NA; j_call: TRBJ2-2; v_call: TRBV30; cdr3_aa: CAWPGQGASTGELFF
clone_size: NA; j_call: TRBJ1-2; v_call: TRBV20-1; cdr3_aa: CSASSGEEYGYTF
clone_size: NA; j_call: TRBJ2-1; v_call: TRBV28; cdr3_aa: CASTQIGHEQFF
clone_size: NA; j_call: TRBJ2-1; v_call: TRBV28; cdr3_aa: CASRGGLEGSHEQFF
clone_size: NA; j_call: TRBJ2-1; v_call: TRBV21-1; cdr3_aa: CASSNRSGRANYNEQFF
clone_size: NA; j_call: TRBJ1-1; v_call: TRBV7-2; cdr3_aa: CASSLGQGGNTEAFF
clone_size: few; j_call: TRBJ2-1; v_call: TRBV24-1; cdr3_aa: CATSDLLAVEQFF
clone_size: once; j_call: TRBJ1-1; v_call: TRBV3-1/TRBV3-2; cdr3_aa: CASSQSGRTKKKAFF
clone_size: NA; j_call: TRBJ2-2; v_call: TRBV7-8; cdr3_aa: CASSHMEGSNTGELFF
clone_size: NA; j_call: TRBJ1-5; v_call: TRBV6-6; cdr3_aa: CASSRTTGSNQPQHF